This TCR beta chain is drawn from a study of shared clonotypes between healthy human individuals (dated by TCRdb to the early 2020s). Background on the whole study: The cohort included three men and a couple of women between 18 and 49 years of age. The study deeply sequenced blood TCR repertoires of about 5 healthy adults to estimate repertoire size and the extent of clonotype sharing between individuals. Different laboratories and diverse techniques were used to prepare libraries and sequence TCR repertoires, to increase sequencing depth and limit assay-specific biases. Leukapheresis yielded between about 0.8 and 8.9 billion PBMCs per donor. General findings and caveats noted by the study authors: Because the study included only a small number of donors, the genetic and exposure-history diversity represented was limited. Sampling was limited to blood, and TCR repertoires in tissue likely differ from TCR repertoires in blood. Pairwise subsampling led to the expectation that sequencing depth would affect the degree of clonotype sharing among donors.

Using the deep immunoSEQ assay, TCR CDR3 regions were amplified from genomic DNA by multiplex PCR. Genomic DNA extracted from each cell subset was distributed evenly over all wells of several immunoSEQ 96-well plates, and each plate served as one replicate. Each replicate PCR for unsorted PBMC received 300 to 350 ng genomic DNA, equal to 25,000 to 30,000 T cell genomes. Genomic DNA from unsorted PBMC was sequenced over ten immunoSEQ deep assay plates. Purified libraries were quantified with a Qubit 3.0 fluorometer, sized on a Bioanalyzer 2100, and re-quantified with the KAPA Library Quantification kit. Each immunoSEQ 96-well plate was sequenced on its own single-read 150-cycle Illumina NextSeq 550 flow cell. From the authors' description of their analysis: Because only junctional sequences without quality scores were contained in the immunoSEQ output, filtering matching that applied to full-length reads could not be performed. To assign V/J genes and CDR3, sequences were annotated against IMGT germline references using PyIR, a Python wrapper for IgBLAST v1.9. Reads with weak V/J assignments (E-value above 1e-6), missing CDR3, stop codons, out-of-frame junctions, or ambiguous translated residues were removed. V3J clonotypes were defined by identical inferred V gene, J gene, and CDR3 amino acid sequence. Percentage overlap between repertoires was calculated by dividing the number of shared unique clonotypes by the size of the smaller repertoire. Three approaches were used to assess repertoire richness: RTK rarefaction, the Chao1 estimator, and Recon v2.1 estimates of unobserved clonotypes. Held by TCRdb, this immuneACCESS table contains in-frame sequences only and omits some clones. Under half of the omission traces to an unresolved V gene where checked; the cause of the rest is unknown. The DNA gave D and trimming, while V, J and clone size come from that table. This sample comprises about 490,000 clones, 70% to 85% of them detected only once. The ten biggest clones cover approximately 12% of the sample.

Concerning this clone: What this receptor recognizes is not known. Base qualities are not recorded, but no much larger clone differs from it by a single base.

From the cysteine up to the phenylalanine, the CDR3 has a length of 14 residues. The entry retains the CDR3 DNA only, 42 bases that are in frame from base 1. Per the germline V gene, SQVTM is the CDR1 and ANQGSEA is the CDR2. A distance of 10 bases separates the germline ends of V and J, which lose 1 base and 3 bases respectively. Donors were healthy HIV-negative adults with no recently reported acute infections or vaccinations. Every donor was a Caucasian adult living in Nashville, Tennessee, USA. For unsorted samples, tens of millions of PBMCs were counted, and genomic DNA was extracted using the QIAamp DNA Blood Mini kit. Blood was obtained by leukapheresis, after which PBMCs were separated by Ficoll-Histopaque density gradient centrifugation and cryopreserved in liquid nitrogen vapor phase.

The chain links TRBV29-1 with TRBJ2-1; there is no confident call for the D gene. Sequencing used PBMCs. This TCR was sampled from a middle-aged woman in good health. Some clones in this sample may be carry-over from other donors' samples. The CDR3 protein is CSVEGGIFYNEQFF. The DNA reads TGCAGCGTTGAAGGGGGAATCTTCTACAATGAGCAGTTCTTC.